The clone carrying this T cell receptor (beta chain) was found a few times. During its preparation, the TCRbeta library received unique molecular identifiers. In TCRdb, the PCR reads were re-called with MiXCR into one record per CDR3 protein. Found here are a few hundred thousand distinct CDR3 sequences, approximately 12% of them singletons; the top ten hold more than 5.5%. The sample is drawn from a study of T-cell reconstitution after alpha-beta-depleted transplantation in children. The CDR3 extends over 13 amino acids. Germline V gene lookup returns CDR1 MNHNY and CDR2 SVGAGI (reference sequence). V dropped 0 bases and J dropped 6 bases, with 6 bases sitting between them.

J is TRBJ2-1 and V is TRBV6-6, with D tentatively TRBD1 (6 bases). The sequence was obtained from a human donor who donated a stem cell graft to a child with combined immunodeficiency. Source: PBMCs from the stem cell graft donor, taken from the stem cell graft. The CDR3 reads CASSYSDSNEQFF. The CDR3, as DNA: TGTGCCAGCAGTTACTCGGACAGCAATGAGCAGTTCTTC.